This T cell receptor beta chain derives from a study of cytomegalovirus exposure and HLA in healthy donors. A note on this clone: Its antigen is unidentified.

Study-level results: For most TCR sequences rarity was the rule, although some public TCRs occurred in many donors.

Only in-frame clones appear in the TCRdb table, and some are missing; sequencing was by immunoSEQ multiplex PCR. The data show 200,000 to 250,000 clones, around four fifths seen once. Sample: PBMCs. This TCR derives from a young woman in good health and CMV-seronegative.

The CDR3 nucleotides are TGCGCCAGCAGCTTGTTGGTTCGGGGGGTAAATGAGCAGTTCTTC. Its translation: CASSLLVRGVNEQFF. The V gene is TRBV5-1, the J gene TRBJ2-1; 7 positions match TRBD2. CDR1 SGHRS and CDR2 YFSETQ come from the germline V gene. The CDR3 totals 15 residues. J was trimmed by 7 bases and V by 1 base; bases with no gene match: 8.